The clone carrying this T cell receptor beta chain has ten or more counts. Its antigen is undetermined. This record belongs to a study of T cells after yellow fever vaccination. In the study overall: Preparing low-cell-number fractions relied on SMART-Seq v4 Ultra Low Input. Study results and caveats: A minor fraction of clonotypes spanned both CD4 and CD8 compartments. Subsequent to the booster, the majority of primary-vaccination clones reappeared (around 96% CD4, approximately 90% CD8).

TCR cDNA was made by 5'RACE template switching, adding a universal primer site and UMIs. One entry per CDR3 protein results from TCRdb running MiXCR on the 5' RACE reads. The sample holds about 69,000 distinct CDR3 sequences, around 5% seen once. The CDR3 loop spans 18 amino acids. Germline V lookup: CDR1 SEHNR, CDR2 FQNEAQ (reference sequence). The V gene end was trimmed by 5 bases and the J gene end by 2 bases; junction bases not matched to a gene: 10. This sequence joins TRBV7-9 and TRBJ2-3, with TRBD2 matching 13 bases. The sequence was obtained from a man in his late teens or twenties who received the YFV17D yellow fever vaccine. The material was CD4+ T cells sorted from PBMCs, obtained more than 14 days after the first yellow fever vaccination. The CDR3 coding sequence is TGTGCCAGCAGCCCGACTAGCGGGGGGCCCAGCCTCACAGATACGCAGTATTTT. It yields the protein CASSPTSGGPSLTDTQYF.